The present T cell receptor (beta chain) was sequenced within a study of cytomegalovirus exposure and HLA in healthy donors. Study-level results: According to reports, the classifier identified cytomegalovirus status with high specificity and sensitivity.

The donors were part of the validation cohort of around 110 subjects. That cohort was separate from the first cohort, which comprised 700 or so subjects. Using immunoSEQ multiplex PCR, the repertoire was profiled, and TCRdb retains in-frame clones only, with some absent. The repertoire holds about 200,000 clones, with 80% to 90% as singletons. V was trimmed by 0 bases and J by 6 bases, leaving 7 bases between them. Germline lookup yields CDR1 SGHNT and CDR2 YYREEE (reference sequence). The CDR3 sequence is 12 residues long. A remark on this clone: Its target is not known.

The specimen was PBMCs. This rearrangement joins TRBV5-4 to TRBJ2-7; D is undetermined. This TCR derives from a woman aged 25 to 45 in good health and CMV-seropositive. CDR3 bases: TGTGCCAGCAGCTTGGTAACTGCCGAGCAGTACTTC. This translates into CASSLVTAEQYF. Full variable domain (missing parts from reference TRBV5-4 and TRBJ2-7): ETGVTQSPTHLIKTRGQQVTLRCSSQSGHNTVSWYQQALGQGPQFIFQYYREEENGRGNFPPRFSGLQFPNYSSELNVNALELDDSALYLCASSLVTAEQYFGPGTRLTVT.